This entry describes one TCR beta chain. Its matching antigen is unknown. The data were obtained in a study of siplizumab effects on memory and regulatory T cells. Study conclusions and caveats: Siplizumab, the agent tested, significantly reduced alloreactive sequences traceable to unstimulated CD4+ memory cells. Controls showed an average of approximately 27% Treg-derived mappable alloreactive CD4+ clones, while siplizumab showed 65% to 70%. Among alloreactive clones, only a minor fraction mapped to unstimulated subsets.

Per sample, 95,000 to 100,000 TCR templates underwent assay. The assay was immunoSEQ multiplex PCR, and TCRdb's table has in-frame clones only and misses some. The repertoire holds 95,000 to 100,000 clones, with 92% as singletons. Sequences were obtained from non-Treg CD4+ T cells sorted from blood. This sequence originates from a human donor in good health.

The CDR3 DNA follows: TGTGCCAACAGGGGGAATCGAAACACCGGGGAGCTGTTTTTT. Translation: CANRGNRNTGELFF. The chain couples TRBV2 to TRBJ2-2; 8 nucleotides line up with TRBD1. CDR1 and CDR2 (germline): SNHLY, FYNNEI. The CDR3 consists of 14 residues. The V gene end was trimmed by 10 bases and the J gene end by 2 bases; junction bases not matched to a gene: 6. The variable domain in full, with the rest retrieved from reference TRBV2 and TRBJ2-2, is EPEVTQTPSHQVTQMGQEVILRCVPISNHLYFYWYRQILGQKVEFLVSFYNNEISEKSEIFDDQFSVERPDGSNFTLKIRSTKLEDSAMYFCANRGNRNTGELFFGEGSRLTVL.